This T cell receptor beta chain appears in the sequencing data of a study of shared T cell receptors in the human thymus. The protocol was immunoSEQ multiplex PCR, while the TCRdb copy is restricted to in-frame clones and leaves out a portion. Among under 700,000 clones listed, more than 75% were seen once. In addition, the sample was reused for a study of human thymus T cells.

The sequencing input was thymocytes. This clonotype was obtained from a boy younger than two with a congenital heart defect.

CDR3 coding DNA: TGCGCCAGCAGCTTGGGACAGGGCCACGAGCAGTACTTC. Amino acid sequence: CASSLGQGHEQYF. The J gene is TRBJ2-7, the V gene TRBV5-1; TRBD1 matches 7 bases. The germline V gene encodes CDR1 SGHRS and CDR2 YFSETQ. There are 13 residues in the CDR3. With V trimmed by 0 bases and J by 5 bases, 2 bases remained unmatched.